Sequencing of this T cell receptor (beta chain) was carried out in a study of T-cell reconstitution after alpha-beta-depleted transplantation in children. This clonotype turned up a few times. Germline CDR1 reads SGDLS; CDR2 reads YYNGEE. The CDR3 loop spans 15 amino acids. Unmatched junction bases numbered 5, after V lost 3 bases and J lost 3 bases. Unique molecular identifiers were built into the TCRbeta library. A single record per CDR3 protein comes from TCRdb applying MiXCR to the PCR reads. The top ten clones hold nearly 5.5% of a sample with approximately 420,000 distinct CDR3 sequences, roughly 11% of them seen once.

V usage is TRBV9 and J usage is TRBJ2-1; TRBD1 matches at 8 bases. The receptor was isolated from a human donor who donated a stem cell graft to a child with acute myeloid leukemia. This specimen was PBMCs from the stem cell graft donor, taken from the stem cell graft. CDR3 coding DNA: TGTGCCAGCAGCGGCCGGGACAGGTTCTACAATGAGCAGTTCTTC. Protein: CASSGRDRFYNEQFF.